Given below is one T cell receptor (beta chain) in context. Assay: immunoSEQ multiplex PCR; the TCRdb copy retains only in-frame clones and omits some. The sample has over 200,000 clones; approximately 84% are singletons. This entry belongs to a study of blood T cell repertoires in COVID-19. This CDR3 has 15 amino acids. The V end lost 4 bases, the J end lost 3 bases, and 13 bases lay between the germline ends. Germline V gene data show CDR1 as MGHRA and CDR2 as YSYEKL. Sequencing was carried out using peripheral blood. The gene calls are TRBV4-1 and TRBJ1-5; tentative D call: TRBD1 (6 bases). This receptor was obtained from a woman in her 50s with active or convalescent COVID-19. The CDR3 reads CASSRSDSFNQPQHF. In DNA, the CDR3 is TGCGCCAGCAGCCGGTCGGACAGCTTCAATCAGCCCCAGCATTTT.